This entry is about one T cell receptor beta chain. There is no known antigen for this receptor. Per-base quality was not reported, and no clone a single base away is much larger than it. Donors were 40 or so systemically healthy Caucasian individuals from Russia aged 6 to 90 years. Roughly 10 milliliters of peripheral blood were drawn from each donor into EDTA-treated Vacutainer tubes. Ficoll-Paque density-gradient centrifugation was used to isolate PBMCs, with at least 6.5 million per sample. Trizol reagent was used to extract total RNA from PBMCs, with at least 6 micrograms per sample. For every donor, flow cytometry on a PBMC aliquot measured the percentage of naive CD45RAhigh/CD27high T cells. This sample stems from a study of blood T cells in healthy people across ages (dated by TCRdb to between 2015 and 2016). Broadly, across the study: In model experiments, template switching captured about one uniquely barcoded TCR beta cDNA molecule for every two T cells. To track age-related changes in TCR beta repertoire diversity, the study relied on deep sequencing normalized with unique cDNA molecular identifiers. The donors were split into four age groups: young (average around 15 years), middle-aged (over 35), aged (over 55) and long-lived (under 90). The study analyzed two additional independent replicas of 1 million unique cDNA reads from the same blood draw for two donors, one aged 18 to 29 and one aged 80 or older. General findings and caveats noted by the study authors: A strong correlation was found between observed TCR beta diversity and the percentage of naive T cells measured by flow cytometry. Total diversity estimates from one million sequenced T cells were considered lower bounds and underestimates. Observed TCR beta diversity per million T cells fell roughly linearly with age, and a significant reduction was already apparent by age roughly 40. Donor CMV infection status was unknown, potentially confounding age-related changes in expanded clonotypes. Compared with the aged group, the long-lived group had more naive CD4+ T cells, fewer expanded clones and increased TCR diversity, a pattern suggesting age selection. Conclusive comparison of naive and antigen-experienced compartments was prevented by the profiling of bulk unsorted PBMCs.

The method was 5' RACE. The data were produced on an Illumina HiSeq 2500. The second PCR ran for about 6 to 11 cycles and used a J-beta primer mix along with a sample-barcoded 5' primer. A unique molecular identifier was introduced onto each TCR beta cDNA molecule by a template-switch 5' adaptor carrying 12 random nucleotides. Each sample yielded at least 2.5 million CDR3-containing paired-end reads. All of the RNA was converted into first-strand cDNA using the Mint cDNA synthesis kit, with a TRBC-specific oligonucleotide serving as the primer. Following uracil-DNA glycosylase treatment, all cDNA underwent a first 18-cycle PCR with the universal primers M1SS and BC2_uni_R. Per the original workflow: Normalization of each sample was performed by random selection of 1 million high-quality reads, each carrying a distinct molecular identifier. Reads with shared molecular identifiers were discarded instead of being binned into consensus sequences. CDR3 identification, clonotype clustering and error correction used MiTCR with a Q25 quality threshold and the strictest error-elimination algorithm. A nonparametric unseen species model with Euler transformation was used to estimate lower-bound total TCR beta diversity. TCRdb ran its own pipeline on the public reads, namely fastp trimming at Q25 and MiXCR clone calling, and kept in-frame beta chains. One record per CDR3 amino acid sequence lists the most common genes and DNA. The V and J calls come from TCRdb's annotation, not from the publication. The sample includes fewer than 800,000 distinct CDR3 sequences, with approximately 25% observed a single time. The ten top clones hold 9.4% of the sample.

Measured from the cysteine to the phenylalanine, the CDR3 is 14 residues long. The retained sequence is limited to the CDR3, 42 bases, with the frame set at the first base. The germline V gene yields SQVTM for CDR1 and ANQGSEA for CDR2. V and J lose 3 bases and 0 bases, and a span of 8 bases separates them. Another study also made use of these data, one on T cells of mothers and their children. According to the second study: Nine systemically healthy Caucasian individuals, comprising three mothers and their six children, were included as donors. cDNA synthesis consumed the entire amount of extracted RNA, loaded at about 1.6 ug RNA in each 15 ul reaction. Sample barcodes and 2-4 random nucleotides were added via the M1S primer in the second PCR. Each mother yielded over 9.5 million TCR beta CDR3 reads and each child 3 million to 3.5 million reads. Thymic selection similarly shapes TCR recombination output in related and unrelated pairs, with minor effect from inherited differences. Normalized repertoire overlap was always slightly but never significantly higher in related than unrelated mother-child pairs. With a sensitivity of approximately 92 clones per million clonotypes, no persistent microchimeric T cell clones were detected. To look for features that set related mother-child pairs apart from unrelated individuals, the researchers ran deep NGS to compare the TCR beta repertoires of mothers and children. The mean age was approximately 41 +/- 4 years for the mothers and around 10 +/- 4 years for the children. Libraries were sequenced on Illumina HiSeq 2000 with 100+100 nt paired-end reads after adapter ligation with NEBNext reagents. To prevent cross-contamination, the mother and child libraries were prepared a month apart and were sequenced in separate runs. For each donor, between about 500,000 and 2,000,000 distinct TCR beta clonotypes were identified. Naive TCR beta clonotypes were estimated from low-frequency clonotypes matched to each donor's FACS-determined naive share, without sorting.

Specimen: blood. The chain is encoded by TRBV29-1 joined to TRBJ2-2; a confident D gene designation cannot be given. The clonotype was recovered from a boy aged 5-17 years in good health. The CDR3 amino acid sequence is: CSVEKQTNTGELFF. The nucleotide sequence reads TGCAGCGTTGAGAAACAAACGAACACCGGGGAGCTGTTTTTT.